This TCR beta chain was observed in a study of blood T cell repertoires in COVID-19. Study processing details: The assay estimated nucleated cells by amplifying reference gene primers. Profiling relied on immunoSEQ multiplex PCR, and the TCRdb table lists in-frame clones only, not all of them. V, J and clone size derive from that table, while D and trimming were established from the DNA sequence. The table has about 130,000 clones, approximately 82% seen once. The CDR3 has 14 amino acids. The germline CDR1 and CDR2 sequences are SGHVS and FQNEAQ. Trimming took 1 base from V and 6 from J, leaving 12 bases between them.

The J gene is TRBJ1-1, the V gene TRBV7-8; D is possibly TRBD1 (5 bases). Sequenced input: peripheral blood. The clonotype originates from a man aged 35 to 55 with active or convalescent COVID-19. Here the CDR3 DNA reads TGTGCCAGCAGCTTAGTGGGTCAGGGCGCTGAAGCTTTCTTT. Translation gives CASSLVGQGAEAFF.